These 13 T cell receptor beta chains came from one sample sequenced in a study of naive and memory T cell subsets. Two oligonucleotides, mixed equimolar, formed the beta constant-region primer covering TRBC1 and TRBC2. TCRdb fed the UMI-ligation and nested PCR reads into MiXCR, producing one record per CDR3 protein. This sample has roughly 140,000 distinct CDR3 sequences, with about a sixth found just once. Sequencing was performed on naive CD4+ T cells from blood. The origin of the receptors is a human donor in good health.

The J gene is TRBJ2-1, the V gene TRBV5-6, with unresolved D. CDR3 length equals 14 residues. Trimming took off 4 bases at V and 3 bases at J, with 11 bases between the two ends. Germline CDR1 SGHDT, CDR2 YYEEEE. The CDR3 loop reads CASSRRTIYNEQFF. The CDR3 DNA reads as TGTGCCAGCAGCCGAAGGACCATCTACAATGAGCAGTTCTTC. The variable domain in full, with the rest retrieved from reference TRBV5-6 and TRBJ2-1, is DAGVTQSPTHLIKTRGQQVTLRCSPKSGHDTVSWYQQALGQGPQFIFQYYEEEERQRGNFPDRFSGHQFPNYSSELNVNALLLGDSALYLCASSRRTIYNEQFFGPGTRLTVL.

The chain links TRBV20-1 to TRBJ2-3; 7 bases align to TRBD2. This CDR3 spans 15 amino acids. Germline CDR1 DFQATT, CDR2 SNEGSKA (reference sequence). The V gene end was trimmed by 0 bases and the J gene end by 4 bases; junction bases not matched to a gene: 7. CDR3 residues: CSARDRGGSPDTQYF. CDR3 DNA sequence: TGCAGTGCTAGAGATCGGGGCGGGAGCCCAGATACGCAGTATTTT.

There are a few counts of this clonotype. V and J are TRBV20-1 and TRBJ2-7; the match to TRBD2 covers 8 bases. The CDR3 has 14 residues. V gave up 2 bases and J gave up 2 bases; unmatched junction bases: 5. Germline lookup yields CDR1 DFQATT and CDR2 SNEGSKA (reference sequence). As DNA, the CDR3 is TGCAGTGCTAGAATCACTAGCGGAACCTACGAGCAGTACTTC. Its protein product is CSARITSGTYEQYF.

This rearrangement joins TRBV2 to TRBJ2-4; D remains unclear. The length of the CDR3 is 15 residues. Germline-derived CDR1 and CDR2 are SNHLY and FYNNEI. V lost 3 bases, J lost 0 bases, and 9 bases lay in between. The CDR3 protein is CASSETFLAKNIQYF. The CDR3 DNA reads TGTGCCAGCAGTGAGACTTTTCTAGCCAAAAACATTCAGTACTTC.

This clonotype occurred a few times. This chain connects TRBV12-3 or TRBV12-4 to TRBJ2-7; TRBD1 agrees at 9 bases. V was clipped by 5 bases and J by 2 bases; unmatched bases: 13. CDR3 size: 17 residues. CDR3 amino acids: CASSPRTRDRAPYEQYF. CDR3 nucleotide sequence: TGTGCCAGCAGTCCACGCACCCGGGACAGGGCCCCCTACGAGCAGTACTTC.

This clonotype was observed a few times. J is TRBJ2-1 and V is TRBV29-1; D is uncertain. The CDR3 is 13 residues long. The V gene's germline CDR1 is SQVTM and CDR2 ANQGSEA. Trimming removed 8 bases at V and 4 bases at J, with 15 bases between. CDR3 nucleotides: TGCAGCTTTTTTTTGGGTTTATACAATGAGCAGTTCTTC. Residues: CSFFLGLYNEQFF.

The V gene is TRBV10-2, the J gene TRBJ2-7; perhaps TRBD2 as D (6 bases). V lost 6 bases, J lost 5 bases, and 17 bases lay in between. Per the germline V gene, CDR1 is WSHSY and CDR2 is SAAADI. This CDR3 contains 14 residues. Here the CDR3 reads CASRNLAPSDEQYF. In DNA, the CDR3 is TGCGCCAGCAGAAACCTAGCGCCATCGGACGAGCAGTACTTC.

This clonotype was detected a few times. The V and J genes are TRBV6-1 and TRBJ1-5; D call uncertain. The CDR3 has 15 amino acids. The germline V gene encodes CDR1 MNHNS and CDR2 SASEGT. V was trimmed by 1 base and J by 10 bases, leaving 17 bases between them. Here the CDR3 DNA reads TGTGCCAGCAGTGAAGTCGGCGGTCAGTCGCGACCCCAGCATTTT. As protein: CASSEVGGQSRPQHF.

A few counts support this clonotype. The chain joins TRBV6-6 to TRBJ2-1; 9 positions agree with TRBD1. Germline loops: CDR1 MNHNY, CDR2 SVGAGI (reference sequence). The CDR3 is made up of 12 amino acids. Unmatched junction bases numbered 2, after V lost 6 bases and J lost 8 bases. The CDR3 nucleotides read TGTGCCAGCAGGGACAGGGGCTATGAGCAGTTCTTC. It yields the protein CASRDRGYEQFF.

This clonotype occurred a few times. The chain uses TRBV5-1 and TRBJ2-7; D may be TRBD1 (6 bases). V shed 5 bases and J shed 9 bases, with 15 bases lying between them. This CDR3 comprises 12 residues. Germline values: CDR1 SGHRS, CDR2 YFSETQ. This chain's CDR3 is CASREQGLGQYF. The DNA of the CDR3 is TGCGCCAGCAGAGAACAGGGCCTGGGGCAGTACTTC. Looking up the rest from reference TRBV5-1 and TRBJ2-7 gives the full variable domain: KAGVTQTPRYLIKTRGQQVTLSCSPISGHRSVSWYQQTPGQGLQFLFEYFSETQRNKGNFPGRFSGRQFSNSRSEMNVSTLELGDSALYLCASREQGLGQYFGPGTRLTVT.

The chain carries TRBV28 and TRBJ2-7; perhaps TRBD2 as D (7 bases). The CDR3 extends over 13 amino acids. Germline V gene lookup returns CDR1 MDHEN and CDR2 SYDVKM. The CDR3 DNA sequence: TGTGCGAGCGAGGTGGGGAGGGGGGGCGAGCAGTACTTC. This gives the protein CASEVGRGGEQYF.

A few counts support this clonotype. The V call is TRBV18, the J call TRBJ2-7, with 8 positions matching TRBD1. Unmatched junction bases numbered 2, after V lost 0 bases and J lost 7 bases. The CDR3 loop spans 13 amino acids. The germline V gene has CDR1 KGHSH and CDR2 LQKENI. As DNA, the CDR3 is TGTGCCAGCTCACCACCAGGACAGGGAGAGCAGTACTTC. Protein sequence: CASSPPGQGEQYF.

This chain uses TRBV28 with TRBJ1-1; 7 bases agree with TRBD1. Trimming at V came to 6 bases and at J to 5 bases, leaving 9 bases not matched to a gene. The length of the CDR3 is 14 residues. Germline V gene lookup returns CDR1 MDHEN and CDR2 SYDVKM. The CDR3 region is CASSTTGDRTEAFF. CDR3 bases: TGTGCCAGCAGCACCACAGGGGATCGGACTGAAGCTTTCTTT. Looking up the rest from reference TRBV28 and TRBJ1-1 gives the full variable domain: DVKVTQSSRYLVKRTGEKVFLECVQDMDHENMFWYRQDPGLGLRLIYFSYDVKMKEKGDIPEGYSVSREKKERFSLILESASTNQTSMYLCASSTTGDRTEAFFGQGTRLTVV.